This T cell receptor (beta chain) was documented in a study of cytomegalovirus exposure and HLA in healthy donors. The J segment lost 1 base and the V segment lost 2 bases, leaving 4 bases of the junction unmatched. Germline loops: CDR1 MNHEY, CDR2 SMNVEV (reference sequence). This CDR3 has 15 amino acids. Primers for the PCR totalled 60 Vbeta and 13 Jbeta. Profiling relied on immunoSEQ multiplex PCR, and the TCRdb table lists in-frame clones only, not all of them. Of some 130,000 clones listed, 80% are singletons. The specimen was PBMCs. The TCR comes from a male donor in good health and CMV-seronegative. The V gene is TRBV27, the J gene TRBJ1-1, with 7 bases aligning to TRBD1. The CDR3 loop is CASSLETGSNTEAFF. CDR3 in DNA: TGTGCCAGCAGTTTAGAGACAGGGTCGAACACTGAAGCTTTCTTT.